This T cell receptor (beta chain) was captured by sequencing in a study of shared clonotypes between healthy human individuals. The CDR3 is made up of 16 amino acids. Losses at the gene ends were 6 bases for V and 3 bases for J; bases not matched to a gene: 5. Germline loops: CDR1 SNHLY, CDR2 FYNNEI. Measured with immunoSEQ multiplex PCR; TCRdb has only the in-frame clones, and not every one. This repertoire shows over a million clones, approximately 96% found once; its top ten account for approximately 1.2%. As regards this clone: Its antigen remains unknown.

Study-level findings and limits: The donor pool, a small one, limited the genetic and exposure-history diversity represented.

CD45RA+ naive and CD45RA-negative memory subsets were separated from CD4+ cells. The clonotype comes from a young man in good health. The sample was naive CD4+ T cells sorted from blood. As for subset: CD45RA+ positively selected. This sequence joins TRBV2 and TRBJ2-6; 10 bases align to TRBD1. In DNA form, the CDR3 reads TGTGCCAGCAGGGGGGACAGGGGCCTTGGGGCCAACGTCCTGACTTTC. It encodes CASRGDRGLGANVLTF. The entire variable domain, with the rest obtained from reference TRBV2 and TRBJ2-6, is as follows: EPEVTQTPSHQVTQMGQEVILRCVPISNHLYFYWYRQILGQKVEFLVSFYNNEISEKSEIFDDQFSVERPDGSNFTLKIRSTKLEDSAMYFCASRGDRGLGANVLTFGAGSRLTVL.